The rows below give T cell receptor beta chains drawn from one sample of a study of T-cell reconstitution after alpha-beta-depleted transplantation in children. TCRdb analysed the PCR reads with MiXCR anew, one entry per CDR3 protein. Of fewer than 350,000 distinct CDR3 sequences listed, 9.5% to 13% are singletons. This specimen consisted of peripheral blood, obtained 180 days after TCRalphabeta/CD19-depleted stem cell transplant. The origin of the receptors is a male patient aged 2 to 10 who had a stem cell transplant for chronic granulomatous disease, so the T cells may come from the graft donor. CDR3s include the opening cysteine and the closing phenylalanine or tryptophan. D genes are given only for firm matches. Not every row has a clone size; where given, it reads once, few, many or a size class.

v_gene	abundance	d_gene	j_gene	CDR3aa	CDR3nt
TRBV28	many	TRBD2	TRBJ2-7	CASRVSGKRYEQYF	TGTGCCAGCAGGGTCAGCGGGAAGCGCTACGAGCAGTACTTC
TRBV5-1	many	NA	TRBJ2-1	CASSHTRSEQFF	TGCGCCAGCAGCCACACACGTAGTGAGCAGTTCTTC
TRBV4-1	many	TRBD2	TRBJ2-1	CASSQLAGVNYNEQFF	TGCGCCAGCAGCCAACTAGCGGGGGTTAACTACAATGAGCAGTTCTTC
TRBV7-8	many	TRBD2	TRBJ2-3	CASSLRLAHTDTQYF	TGTGCCAGCAGCTTAAGACTAGCCCACACAGATACGCAGTATTTT
TRBV18	NA	TRBD2	TRBJ2-7	CASSPLAGGPTYEQYF	TGTGCCAGCTCACCCCTAGCGGGAGGCCCTACCTACGAGCAGTACTTC
TRBV5-1	many	TRBD2	TRBJ2-4	CASSLGVLAPIAKNIQYF	TGCGCCAGCAGCCTGGGGGTACTAGCGCCCATAGCCAAAAACATTCAGTACTTC
TRBV29-1	many	NA	TRBJ2-3	CSVEDLGPGTQYF	TGCAGCGTTGAAGATCTAGGCCCGGGTACGCAGTATTTT
TRBV6-1	NA	TRBD2	TRBJ2-2	CASTYGLGRGGLGTGELFF	TGTGCCAGCACCTACGGGTTGGGGCGGGGGGGCCTGGGCACCGGGGAGCTGTTTTTT
TRBV5-5	many	NA	TRBJ1-4	CASSPNPVIREKLFF	TGTGCCAGCAGCCCGAATCCGGTAATCCGAGAAAAACTGTTTTTT
TRBV4-2	many	TRBD2	TRBJ2-3	CASSPDPPTSGSSDTQYF	TGTGCCAGCAGCCCCGACCCCCCGACTAGCGGTAGTTCAGATACGCAGTATTTT
TRBV20-1	many	TRBD1	TRBJ1-2	CSASGTVSGYTF	TGCAGTGCTAGCGGGACAGTATCTGGCTACACCTTC
TRBV7-3	many	NA	TRBJ2-2	CASSRDTTGELFF	TGTGCCAGCAGCCGGGACACAACCGGGGAGCTGTTTTTT
TRBV2	many	TRBD2	TRBJ2-1	CASSAGGPGYEQFF	TGTGCCAGCAGCGCGGGGGGGCCGGGTTATGAGCAGTTCTTC
TRBV20-1	many	NA	TRBJ2-2	CGVFEGPNTGELFF	TGCGGCGTATTCGAGGGCCCGAACACCGGGGAGCTGTTTTTT
TRBV6-2/TRBV6-3	few	TRBD1	TRBJ2-5	CASSYEPDRVPFQETQYF	TGTGCCAGCAGTTACGAGCCCGACAGGGTCCCCTTCCAAGAGACCCAGTACTTC
TRBV28	many	TRBD2	TRBJ2-3	CASSFDGRGEQYF	TGTGCCAGCAGTTTTGACGGGCGGGGGGAGCAGTATTTT
TRBV20-1	many	NA	TRBJ1-1	CSARDWGAMNTEAFF	TGCAGTGCTAGAGATTGGGGGGCCATGAACACTGAAGCTTTCTTT
TRBV12-3/TRBV12-4	many	NA	TRBJ1-6	CASSLHNSPLHF	TGTGCCAGCAGTTTACATAATTCACCCCTCCACTTT
TRBV7-9	many	TRBD1	TRBJ1-1	CASSQRTGWNTEAFF	TGTGCCAGCAGCCAGCGGACAGGGTGGAACACTGAAGCTTTCTTT
TRBV20-1	many	NA	TRBJ1-5	CSAKTTGNQPQHF	TGCAGTGCAAAAACGACAGGCAATCAGCCCCAGCATTTT
TRBV5-1	many	NA	TRBJ2-6	CASSSLLSSGANVLTF	TGCGCCAGCAGCTCTCTGTTGAGCTCTGGGGCCAACGTCCTGACTTTC
TRBV12-3/TRBV12-4	many	NA	TRBJ2-7	CASSYVSGDSYEQYF	TGTGCCAGCAGTTACGTGAGCGGAGACTCCTACGAGCAGTACTTC
TRBV6-1	many	TRBD2	TRBJ2-3	CASSRGSGSTDTQYF	TGTGCCAGCAGTAGAGGTAGCGGGAGCACAGATACGCAGTATTTT
TRBV5-1	many	TRBD2	TRBJ2-2	CASSSLSGSYPGELFF	TGCGCCAGCAGCTCCCTTAGCGGGAGTTACCCCGGGGAGCTGTTTTTT
TRBV6-4	many	NA	TRBJ2-3	CASSRDSRASKRWGDTQYF	TGTGCCAGCAGCCGAGACTCGCGTGCTAGCAAGAGGTGGGGAGATACGCAGTATTTT
TRBV12-3/TRBV12-4	many	TRBD2	TRBJ2-3	CASSNRDSGSSDTQYF	TGTGCCAGCAGTAATAGGGATAGCGGGAGTTCAGATACGCAGTATTTT
TRBV20-1	many	NA	TRBJ2-7	CSARDSTHTGEFYEQYF	TGCAGTGCTAGAGATTCTACACACACGGGAGAATTCTACGAGCAGTACTTC
TRBV19	NA	NA	TRBJ2-1	CASSIYNEQFF	TGTGCCAGTAGTATCTACAATGAGCAGTTCTTC
TRBV20-1	many	NA	TRBJ2-3	CSAPKGLDTQYF	TGCAGTGCTCCTAAAGGACTCGATACGCAGTATTTT
TRBV10-3	many	TRBD1	TRBJ1-5	CAISRQGNQPQHF	TGTGCCATCAGCCGACAGGGGAATCAGCCCCAGCATTTT
TRBV7-3	many	TRBD1	TRBJ2-3	CASSLGGQGTDTQYF	TGTGCCAGCAGCTTAGGGGGACAGGGCACAGATACGCAGTATTTT
TRBV28	many	TRBD2	TRBJ2-2	CASSVYPSSGDYTGELFF	TGTGCCAGCAGTGTATATCCCTCTAGCGGGGACTACACCGGGGAGCTGTTTTTT
TRBV7-2	many	NA	TRBJ1-5	CASSLDLRQPQHF	TGTGCCAGCAGCTTAGACTTAAGGCAGCCCCAGCATTTT
TRBV12-3/TRBV12-4	many	TRBD2	TRBJ2-1	CASSPRLAGPMSSYNEQFF	TGTGCCAGCAGTCCTCGACTAGCGGGCCCTATGAGCTCCTACAATGAGCAGTTCTTC
TRBV18	many	TRBD1	TRBJ1-3	CASSPLPGTGGMSGNTIYF	TGTGCCAGCTCACCCCTACCCGGGACAGGGGGTATGTCTGGAAACACCATATATTTT
TRBV20-1	many	TRBD2	TRBJ2-3	CSDPTAGGGATDTQYF	TGCAGTGACCCCACAGCGGGAGGAGGAGCCACAGATACGCAGTATTTT
TRBV4-3	many	NA	TRBJ2-1	CASSQDVSTLITYNEQFF	TGCGCCAGCAGCCAAGATGTGTCGACCTTAATTACCTACAATGAGCAGTTCTTC
TRBV20-1	many	NA	TRBJ2-1	CSARARLAGSNEQFF	TGCAGTGCTAGAGCCCGGCTAGCCGGGTCAAATGAGCAGTTCTTC
TRBV24-1	few	NA	TRBJ2-2	CATSGKKTGELFF	TGTGCCACCAGTGGAAAGAAGACCGGGGAGCTGTTTTTT
TRBV29-1	many	NA	TRBJ2-4	CSVSLGGNIQYF	TGCAGCGTCAGTCTAGGGGGGAACATTCAGTACTTC
TRBV28	many	TRBD2	TRBJ2-7	CASSSPGLAAYEQYF	TGTGCCAGCAGTTCGCCGGGACTAGCGGCCTACGAGCAGTACTTC
TRBV24-1	many	TRBD1	TRBJ2-7	CATSDSTGVIYEQYF	TGTGCCACCAGTGATTCGACAGGGGTGATCTACGAGCAGTACTTC
TRBV6-1	few	NA	TRBJ2-2	CASRAGIANTGELFF	TGTGCCAGCAGGGCGGGAATTGCGAACACCGGGGAGCTGTTTTTT
TRBV20-1	many	NA	TRBJ1-1	CSARVEGRNTEAFF	TGCAGTGCTAGAGTGGAGGGGCGAAACACTGAAGCTTTCTTT
TRBV11-2	many	TRBD2	TRBJ2-1	CASSPWTSGASSYNEQFF	TGTGCCAGCAGCCCATGGACTAGCGGGGCAAGCTCCTACAATGAGCAGTTCTTC
TRBV18	many	NA	TRBJ2-7	CASSPLAPLGVPKNSYEQYF	TGTGCCAGCTCACCTCTCGCCCCCTTGGGGGTCCCCAAGAACTCCTACGAGCAGTACTTC
TRBV7-2	many	TRBD2	TRBJ2-7	CASSSSRTSGGYEQYF	TGTGCCAGCAGCTCCTCCCGGACTAGCGGGGGTTACGAGCAGTACTTC
TRBV12-3/TRBV12-4	many	TRBD1	TRBJ2-7	CASTGTGPYEQYF	TGTGCCAGCACTGGGACAGGGCCTTACGAGCAGTACTTC
TRBV5-1	many	NA	TRBJ2-2	CASSLAASDGELFF	TGCGCCAGCAGCTTGGCGGCGAGCGACGGGGAGCTGTTTTTT
TRBV15	many	NA	TRBJ2-7	CATSRDRAEQYF	TGTGCCACCAGCAGAGATAGGGCCGAGCAGTACTTC
TRBV28	many	TRBD2	TRBJ2-3	CASSLTGGTKRDTQYF	TGTGCCAGCAGTCTAACCGGGGGGACCAAGAGAGATACGCAGTATTTT
TRBV11-2	many	NA	TRBJ2-1	CASSSQRPEQFF	TGTGCCAGCAGCTCGCAGCGTCCCGAGCAGTTCTTC
TRBV6-1	many	TRBD2	TRBJ2-3	CASGLAVPDTQYF	TGTGCCAGCGGTCTAGCGGTCCCAGATACGCAGTATTTT
TRBV18	many	NA	TRBJ1-3	CASSPKAGSGNTIYF	TGTGCCAGCTCACCAAAAGCCGGCTCTGGAAACACCATATATTTT
TRBV6-1	few	NA	TRBJ2-6	CASTPGLSGANVLTF	TGTGCCAGCACCCCAGGCCTCTCTGGGGCCAACGTCCTGACTTTC